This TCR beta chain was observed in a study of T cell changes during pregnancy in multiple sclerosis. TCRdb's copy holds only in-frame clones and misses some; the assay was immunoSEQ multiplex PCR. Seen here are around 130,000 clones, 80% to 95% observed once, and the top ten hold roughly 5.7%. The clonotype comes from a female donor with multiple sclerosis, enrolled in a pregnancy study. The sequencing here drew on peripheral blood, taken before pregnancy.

CDR3 residues: CASSIMVRDTSTDTQYF. As DNA, the CDR3 is TGTGCCAGTAGTATAATGGTTCGGGACACAAGCACAGATACGCAGTATTTT. The J gene is TRBJ2-3, the V gene TRBV19, with a weak D call TRBD1 (6 bases). The V end was cut by 2 bases, the J end by 0 bases, with 15 bases between. Germline CDR1 is LNHDA and CDR2 is SQIVND (reference sequence). The CDR3 contains 17 residues.